The TCR beta chain under discussion was sequenced for a study of T cells in Graves' hyperthyroidism and ophthalmopathy. This clonotype showed up many times. Researchers took RNA transcripts and amplified the TCR beta CDR3 regions from them. Initially, a first-round RT-PCR of the TCR CDR3 employed the HTBI primer set. TCRdb re-called the multiplex PCR reads through MiXCR, storing one row per CDR3 protein. The top ten clones hold approximately 15% of a sample with fewer than 650,000 distinct CDR3 sequences, about 15% of them seen once. CDR3 length: 15 amino acids. The V and J ends lost 4 bases and 8 bases respectively, with 19 bases between them. The germline gives CDR1 SGHRS, CDR2 YFSETQ.

The specimen sequenced was blood. This chain links TRBV5-1 with TRBJ2-1; D remains unclear. The TCR originated in a woman in her 40s with Graves' hyperthyroidism. CDR3 residues: CASSHERRTAYEQFF. CDR3 nucleotide sequence: TGCGCCAGCAGCCACGAGCGAAGAACTGCATATGAGCAGTTCTTC.